The 11 T cell receptor beta chains below were found in one sample sequenced in a study of blood T cell repertoires in COVID-19. Clones were read by immunoSEQ multiplex PCR, and TCRdb kept only the in-frame ones, dropping some. The repertoire consists of hundreds of thousands of clones, with 79% occurring once and the leading ten covering around 4.1%. Sequencing was performed on peripheral blood. These receptors originate from a woman between 35 and 50 years old with active or convalescent COVID-19.

This chain links TRBV10-1 with TRBJ2-7; the match to TRBD1 covers 9 bases. This CDR3 contains 15 residues. J gave up 2 bases and V 3 bases, and 5 bases lay outside the gene matches. The V gene's germline CDR1 is WNHNN and CDR2 SYGVQD (reference sequence). CDR3 in DNA: TGCGCCAGCAGTGACCCGGGACAGGGAGCCTACGAGCAGTACTTC. This gives the protein CASSDPGQGAYEQYF.

The table lists this clone with a count of one. The chain combines TRBV6-6 with TRBJ1-6, with D unresolved. Trimming removed 6 bases at V and 9 bases at J, with 15 bases between. The CDR3 runs 14 residues. Germline CDR1 MNHNY, CDR2 SVGAGI (reference sequence). DNA of the CDR3: TGTGCCAGCAGCCCCTCTGGAGGAGGTTCACCCCTCCACTTT. It is translated as CASSPSGGGSPLHF.

V usage is TRBV4-1 and J usage is TRBJ1-4; 7 positions agree with TRBD1. V gave up 4 bases and J gave up 3 bases; unmatched junction bases: 5. The germline V gene has CDR1 MGHRA and CDR2 YSYEKL. There are 15 residues in the CDR3. In DNA form, the CDR3 reads TGCGCCAGCAGCCGTAACAGGGGAGCTAATGAAAAACTGTTTTTT. It yields the protein CASSRNRGANEKLFF.

The J gene is TRBJ2-2, the V gene TRBV7-9, with 12 bases lining up with TRBD1. The V gene end was trimmed by 4 bases and the J gene end by 3 bases; junction bases not matched to a gene: 6. The CDR3 sequence is 17 residues long. Germline V lookup: CDR1 SEHNR, CDR2 FQNEAQ (reference sequence). The CDR3 region has the DNA TGTGCCAGCAGCTCAACGGGACAGGGGGCATACACCGGGGAGCTGTTTTTT. Its translation: CASSSTGQGAYTGELFF.

This sequence joins TRBV28 and TRBJ1-6, with D possibly matching TRBD1 (6 bases). Trimming pared 7 bases from V and 7 bases from J, leaving 14 bases between. This CDR3 is built from 14 residues. Germline values: CDR1 MDHEN, CDR2 SYDVKM. The CDR3 DNA reads TGTGCCAGCAAAACCGGACAGCCAAATTCACCCCTCCACTTT. Amino acids: CASKTGQPNSPLHF. Drawing the rest from reference TRBV28 and TRBJ1-6, the complete variable domain is DVKVTQSSRYLVKRTGEKVFLECVQDMDHENMFWYRQDPGLGLRLIYFSYDVKMKEKGDIPEGYSVSREKKERFSLILESASTNQTSMYLCASKTGQPNSPLHFGNGTRLTVT.

The V gene is TRBV19, the J gene TRBJ2-2; TRBD1 matches 7 bases. The CDR3 extends over 14 amino acids. Germline CDR1 is LNHDA and CDR2 is SQIVND (reference sequence). The V and J ends lost 8 bases and 3 bases, in that order; junction bases with no gene match: 6. The CDR3 protein is CASGQGVYTGELFF. The CDR3 region has the DNA TGTGCCAGTGGCCAGGGGGTCTACACCGGGGAGCTGTTTTTT.

The chain joins TRBV30 to TRBJ1-5, with TRBD1 identical over 7 bases. The CDR3 is 15 amino acids. Germline lookup yields CDR1 GTSNPN and CDR2 SVGIG (reference sequence). The CDR3 nucleotides are TGTGCTTTCACTACAGGGGATTATAGCAATCAGCCCCAGCATTTT. This encodes CAFTTGDYSNQPQHF.

V gene TRBV29-1 combines with J gene TRBJ2-7; possibly TRBD1 for D (6 bases). Trimming removed 7 bases from V and 6 bases from J, with 19 bases in between. The CDR3 has 13 amino acids. The germline gives CDR1 SQVTM, CDR2 ANQGSEA. CDR3 bases: TGCAGCGCTGACGAGTGGCAGGGGAGCGAGCAGTACTTC. It translates to CSADEWQGSEQYF.

This chain links TRBV3-1 (or the pseudogene TRBV3-2) with TRBJ2-3; 7 bases are a match to TRBD2. V trimming: 2 bases; J trimming: 2 bases; junction bases outside the gene matches: 1. Looked up from germline, CDR1 is LGHDT and CDR2 is YNNKEL (reference sequence). This CDR3 is built from 14 residues. The CDR3 DNA sequence: TGTGCCAGCAGCCAAAGACTAGCCACAGATACGCAGTATTTT. It translates to CASSQRLATDTQYF.

The V gene is TRBV11-2, the J gene TRBJ1-2, with 8 bases matching TRBD1. CDR1 and CDR2 (germline): SGHAT, FQNNGV. The CDR3 runs to 14 residues. V was pared by 6 bases and J by 2 bases, with 5 bases of the junction left unmatched. The CDR3 reads CASRNDRGNYGYTF. CDR3 nucleotides: TGTGCCAGCAGGAATGACAGGGGCAACTATGGCTACACCTTC.

The rearrangement joins TRBV4-2 to TRBJ2-5; 9 bases align to TRBD2. CDR3 length: 17 residues. V lost 0 bases to trimming and J lost 2 bases; unmatched junction nucleotides: 7. Germline lookup yields CDR1 LGHNA and CDR2 YNFKEQ. CDR3 loop: CASSQDGSAGGQETQYF. CDR3 coding DNA: TGTGCCAGCAGCCAAGATGGCTCTGCGGGGGGGCAAGAGACCCAGTACTTC.